This T cell receptor (beta chain) was documented in a study of blood T cells in healthy people across ages. Together with a sample-barcoded 5' primer, a J-beta primer mix was included in a second PCR lasting about 7 to 11 cycles. TCRdb recomputed calls from the 5' RACE reads with MiXCR, one row per CDR3 protein. The sample carries fewer than 750,000 distinct CDR3 sequences, 52% recorded once. This clonotype was recorded many times. The V gene's germline CDR1 is MNHNS and CDR2 SASEGT. The CDR3 contains 14 residues. Trimming left V 1 base short and J 2 bases short, with 9 bases between. The sample consisted of blood. The TCR was taken from an elderly woman in good health. The rearrangement uses TRBV6-1 and TRBJ2-7, with D hard to call. The DNA of the CDR3 is TGTGCCAGCAGTGAAGTGGCCGAGACCTACGAGCAGTACTTC. Protein product: CASSEVAETYEQYF.